This T cell receptor (beta chain) is from a study of spatial heterogeneity in lung cancer. The CDR3 runs to 15 residues. The germline CDR1 and CDR2 sequences are MNHEY and SVGAGI. V was pared by 4 bases and J by 6 bases, with 16 bases between. TCRdb reprocessed the 5' RACE reads with MiXCR, giving one entry per CDR3 protein. This sample carries about 52,000 distinct CDR3 sequences, roughly 7% of them seen once, and the ten largest clones take over 30%. Time point specified: blood at routine non-recurrence follow-up after resection. Whole RNA obtained from tumor, nontumor lung or frozen PBMC underwent sequencing without sorting.

The sequence was collected from a female donor with early-stage non-small cell lung cancer. The genes are TRBV6-5 and TRBJ2-1; D unresolved. Sequencing was performed on PBMCs, taken at follow-up. The CDR3 bases are TGTGCCAGCAGTTTGGGCCGCCTCTCCCCCAATGAGCAGTTCTTC. Translation: CASSLGRLSPNEQFF.